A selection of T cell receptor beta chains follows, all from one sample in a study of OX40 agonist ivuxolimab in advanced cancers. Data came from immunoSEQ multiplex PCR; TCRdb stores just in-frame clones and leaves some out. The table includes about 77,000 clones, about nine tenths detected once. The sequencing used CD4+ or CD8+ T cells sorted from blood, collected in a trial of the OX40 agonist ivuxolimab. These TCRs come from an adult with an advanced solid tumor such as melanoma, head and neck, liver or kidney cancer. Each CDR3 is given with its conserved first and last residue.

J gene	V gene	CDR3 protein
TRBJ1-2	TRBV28	CASIGTGNYGYTF
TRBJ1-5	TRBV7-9	CASSLGTENQPQHF
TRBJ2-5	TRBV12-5	CASGLMSRDRDQYQETQYF
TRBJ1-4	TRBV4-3	CASSQDLQGYEKLFF
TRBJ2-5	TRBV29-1	CSVELHQGLGETQYF
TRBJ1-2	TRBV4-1	CASSQVPTYGYTF
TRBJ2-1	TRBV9	CASSVAQGQFGNEQFF
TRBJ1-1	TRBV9	CASSVGTTGAQNTEAFF
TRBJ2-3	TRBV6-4	CASSDKTGGFPDTQYF
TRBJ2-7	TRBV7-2	CASSSSRTSGSRYEQYF
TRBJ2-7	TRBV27	CASSFWGPREQYF
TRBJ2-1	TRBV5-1	CASKDSGRSGNEQFF
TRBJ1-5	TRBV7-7	CASSLTVDQPQHF
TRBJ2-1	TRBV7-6	CASSSLSGGAYNEQFF
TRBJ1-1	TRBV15	CATVPSRGESEAFF
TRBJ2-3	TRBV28	CASSSLGTGSTDTQYF
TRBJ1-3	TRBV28	CASNGQGQGNTIYF
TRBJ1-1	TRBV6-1	CASRGPEAFF
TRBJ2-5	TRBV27	CASSWEAGETQYF
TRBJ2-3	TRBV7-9	CASSSDIHTDTQYF
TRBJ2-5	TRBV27	CASSSGPPWASGNQETQYF
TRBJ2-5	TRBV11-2	CASSLETGRRETQYF
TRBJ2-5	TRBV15	CATSRSYPTGRKTQYF
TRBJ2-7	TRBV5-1	CASSSPTSGRYEQYF
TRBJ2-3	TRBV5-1	CASSLLARGTDTQYF
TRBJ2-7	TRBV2	CASDRGAGYEQYF
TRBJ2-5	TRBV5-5	CASSLGLAGLGETQYF
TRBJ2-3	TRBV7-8	CASSATRGSSRTDTQYF
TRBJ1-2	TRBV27	CASSLSDRDGYTF
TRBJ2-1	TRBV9	CASSVVGGVSEQFF
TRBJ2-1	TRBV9	CASSVGPSGRGDEQFF
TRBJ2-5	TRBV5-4	CASSLGSTGRETQYF
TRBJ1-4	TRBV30	CAWSVPGTGGGKLFF
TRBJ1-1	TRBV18	CASSPQVNTEAFF
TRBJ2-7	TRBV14	CASSHLSSYEQYF